One sample yielded the 2 T cell receptor beta chains listed below, sequenced in a study of shared clonotypes between healthy human individuals. The method was immunoSEQ multiplex PCR; TCRdb's version includes in-frame clones alone and lacks a portion of them. The sample includes about 510,000 clones, roughly 95% of them seen just once. The sequenced sample was naive CD4+ T cells sorted from blood. Subset indicated: CD45RA+ positively selected. The receptors were gathered from a woman in her thirties in good health.

The rearrangement links TRBV7-8 to TRBJ1-5, with TRBD1 as a possible D gene (5 bases). CDR1 and CDR2 from the germline V gene are SGHVS and FQNEAQ. V lost 0 bases, J lost 3 bases, and 9 bases lay in between. The CDR3 runs 15 residues. In DNA form, the CDR3 reads TGTGCCAGCAGCTTAGCGGGAGGGGACAATCAGCCCCAGCATTTT. Its translation is CASSLAGGDNQPQHF.

The genes are TRBV28 and TRBJ2-1; possible D gene TRBD1, 6 bases. Germline CDR1 and CDR2: MDHEN and SYDVKM. CDR3 size: 15 residues. V gave up 5 bases and J gave up 3 bases, with 14 bases separating them. CDR3 sequence: CASSTQGTGYNEQFF. CDR3 nucleotide sequence: TGTGCCAGCAGTACCCAGGGGACGGGCTACAATGAGCAGTTCTTC.